The clone carrying this TCR beta chain was recorded a few times. Its antigen is not known. This specimen belongs to a study of early T cells in non-severe SARS-CoV-2 infection. Study results and caveats: Reliance on VDJdb matching favored anti-spike CD8 responses; private and CD4 specificities were missed.

Researchers tagged individual cDNA molecules with unique molecular identifiers. TCRdb called the 5' RACE reads again in MiXCR, with one record for every CDR3 protein. Here the sample spans about 100,000 distinct CDR3 sequences, over 8.5% being singletons. This receptor was taken from an adult who was a healthcare worker with PCR-confirmed SARS-CoV-2 infection or an uninfected control (not recorded which). Input material: whole blood.

This chain's CDR3 is CASSISRDSSYGYTF. In DNA, the CDR3 is TGTGCCAGCAGCATTAGCAGGGATTCTAGCTATGGCTACACCTTC. V usage is TRBV11-2 and J usage is TRBJ1-2; tentatively, D is TRBD1 (5 bases). CDR3 length: 15 amino acids. Deletions cut 5 bases from V and 4 bases from J, with 17 bases between. Germline loops: CDR1 SGHAT, CDR2 FQNNGV.